Given below is one T cell receptor (beta chain) in context. What it binds is unknown. The sample belongs to a study of B cell selection in AIRE deficiency. The sorted conventional CD4 T cells were gated as CD4+CD127+. Whole-study findings and limits: Healthy donors alone shared 31.6% of fewer than 4,000 Treg sequences; patients alone approximately 9%.

Between the trimmed V and J ends, which lost 7 bases and 3 bases, there was a span of 15 bases. CDR1 and CDR2 (germline): SNHLY, FYNNEI. CDR3 size: 14 residues. Some clones are missing from TCRdb's copy, which holds only in-frame ones; the method was immunoSEQ multiplex PCR. The sample has 20,000 to 25,000 clones, around 97% seen once. The V gene is TRBV2, the J gene TRBJ1-2, with D hard to call. Sequencing used conventional CD4+ T cells sorted from PBMCs. This TCR was sampled from a human donor with AIRE deficiency. Here the CDR3 reads CASTESPRDYGYTF. The CDR3, as DNA: TGTGCCAGCACCGAGAGTCCACGCGACTATGGCTACACCTTC.